This T cell receptor (beta chain) was sequenced for a study of regulatory T cells in long-lasting Graves disease. According to the study, TCR beta libraries were built with iRepertoire HTBI primers and CDR3-region Arm-PCR. TCRdb fed the multiplex PCR reads into MiXCR, producing one record per CDR3 protein. The table includes 300,000 to 500,000 distinct CDR3 sequences, less than 25% detected once. Indicated time point: persistent/refractory GD, antithyroid drugs over 5 years with positive TRAb. PBMCs were the source of the RNA used for TCR sequencing. Many counts were recorded for this clonotype. Its antigen is unknown. Study-wide findings and caveats: Patients whose Graves' disease persisted exhibited lower TCR diversity than those newly diagnosed. Persistent patients shared more public clonotypes (around 3,000) than new patients (just under 1,000).

The J segment lost 6 bases and the V segment lost 5 bases, leaving 14 bases of the junction unmatched. Germline V gene sequence: CDR1 MNHEY, CDR2 SMNVEV (reference sequence). This CDR3 spans 17 amino acids. The TCR originated in a female donor with Graves disease. This sequence joins TRBV27 and TRBJ1-5; 9 bases are a match to TRBD1. The source was peripheral blood mononuclear cells (PBMCs), collected when the disease was refractory, from a patient treated with antithyroid drugs. CDR3 protein: CASSPGSQGAPGQPQHF. CDR3 coding DNA: TGTGCCAGCAGTCCCGGGTCACAGGGGGCGCCGGGTCAGCCCCAGCATTTT.